The present T cell receptor (beta chain) was sequenced within a study of cytomegalovirus exposure and HLA in healthy donors. The PCR had 60 Vbeta and 13 Jbeta primers. Assay: immunoSEQ multiplex PCR; the TCRdb copy retains only in-frame clones and omits some. Of about 130,000 clones in the sample, 70% to 85% were seen once. As for this clone: What it recognizes is unknown.

The CDR3 spans 15 residues. V was cut by 1 base and J by 5 bases, with 12 bases left in between. The germline V gene has CDR1 SGHVT and CDR2 SQSDAQ. Study-level results: Later analysis demonstrated an association between a missense DCLRE1C variant and TCR beta V- and J-gene trimming. Associated with cytomegalovirus, according to the listing, were 150 to 200 TCR beta chains.

The chain combines TRBV7-4 with TRBJ1-5; no clear D gene. The clonotype was recovered from a man aged 35-49 years in good health and CMV-seropositive. Material: PBMCs. The CDR3 coding sequence is TGTGCCAGCAGCTTAGTACGGGGAGCGGATCAGCCCCAGCATTTT. This translates into CASSLVRGADQPQHF. The complete variable domain, with remaining parts taken from reference TRBV7-4 and TRBJ1-5, reads GAGVSQSPRYKVAKRGRDVALRCDSISGHVTLYWYRQTLGQGSEVLTYSQSDAQRDKSGRPSGRFSAERPERSVSTLKIQRTEQGDSAVYLCASSLVRGADQPQHFGDGTRLSIL.